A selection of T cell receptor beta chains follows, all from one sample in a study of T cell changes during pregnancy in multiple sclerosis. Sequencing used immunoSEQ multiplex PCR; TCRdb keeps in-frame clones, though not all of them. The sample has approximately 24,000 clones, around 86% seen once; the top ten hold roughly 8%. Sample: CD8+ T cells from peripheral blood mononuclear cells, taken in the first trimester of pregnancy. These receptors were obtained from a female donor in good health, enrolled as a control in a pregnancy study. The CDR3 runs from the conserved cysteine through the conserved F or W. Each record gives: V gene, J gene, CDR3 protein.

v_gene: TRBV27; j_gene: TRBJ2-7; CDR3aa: CASSFPGHREQYF
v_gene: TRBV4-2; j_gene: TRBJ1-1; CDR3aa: CASSQGGRMNTEAFF
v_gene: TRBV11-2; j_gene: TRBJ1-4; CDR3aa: CASSLWTGASGEKLFF
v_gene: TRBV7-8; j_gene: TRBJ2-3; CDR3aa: CASSWRLAGGPSTDTQYF
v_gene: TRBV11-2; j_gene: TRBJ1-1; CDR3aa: CASSLILNTEAFF
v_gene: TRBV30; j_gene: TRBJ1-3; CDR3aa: CAWSVTREGDTIYF
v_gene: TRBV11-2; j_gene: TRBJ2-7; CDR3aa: CASSLEGSYEQYF
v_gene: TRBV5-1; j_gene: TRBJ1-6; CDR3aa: CASSFPGTGGGYNSPLHF
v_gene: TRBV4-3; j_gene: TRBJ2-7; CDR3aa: CASSQDIGTGIYEQYF
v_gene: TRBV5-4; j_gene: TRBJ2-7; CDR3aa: CASSYRGGAYEQYF
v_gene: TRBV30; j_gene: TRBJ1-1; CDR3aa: CAWSVLDRGNTEAFF
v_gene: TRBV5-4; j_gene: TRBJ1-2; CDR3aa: CASTAGANYGYTF
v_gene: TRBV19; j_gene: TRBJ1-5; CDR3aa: CASSMGFKPQHF
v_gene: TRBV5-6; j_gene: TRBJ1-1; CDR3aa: CASSGDREEILEAFF
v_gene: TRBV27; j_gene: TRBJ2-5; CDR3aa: CASSLLSGRETQYF
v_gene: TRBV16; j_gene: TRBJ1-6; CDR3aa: CASSQSQGPVALHF
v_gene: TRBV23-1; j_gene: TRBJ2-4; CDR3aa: CASSQVDGYGTMGLAKNIQYF
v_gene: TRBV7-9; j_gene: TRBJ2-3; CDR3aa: CASLGDSSTDTQYF
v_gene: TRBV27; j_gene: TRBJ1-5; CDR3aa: CASSNRGQPQHF
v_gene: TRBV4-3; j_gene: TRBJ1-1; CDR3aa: CASSQGVFKTEAFF
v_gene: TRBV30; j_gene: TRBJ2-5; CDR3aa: CAWSVGTQETQYF
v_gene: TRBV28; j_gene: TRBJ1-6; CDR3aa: CASSLFQGNNSPLHF
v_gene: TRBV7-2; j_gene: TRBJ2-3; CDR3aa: CASSLGLGRDTQYF
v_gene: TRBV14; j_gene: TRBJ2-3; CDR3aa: CASSHIGQVGDTQYF
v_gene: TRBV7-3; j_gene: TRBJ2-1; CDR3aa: CASSLQQANGQFF
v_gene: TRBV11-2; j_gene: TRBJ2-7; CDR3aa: CASSSPGTGYFYEQYF
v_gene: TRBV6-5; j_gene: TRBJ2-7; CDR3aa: CASSLQGAHYEQYF
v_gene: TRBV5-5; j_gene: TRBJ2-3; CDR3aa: CASGTGGGTDTQYF
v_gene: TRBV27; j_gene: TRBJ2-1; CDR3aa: CASSLSGGEQFF
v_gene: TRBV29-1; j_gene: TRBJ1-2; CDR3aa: CSVEQWQGYTF
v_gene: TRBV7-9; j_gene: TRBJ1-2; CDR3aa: CASSLAGDYYGYTF
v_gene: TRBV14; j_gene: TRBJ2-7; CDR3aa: CASSELPRDHPTYEQYF
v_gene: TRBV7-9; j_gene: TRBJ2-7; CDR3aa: CASSDPEPGGLEQYF
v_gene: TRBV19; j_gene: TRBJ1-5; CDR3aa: CASSIEGRWQPQHF
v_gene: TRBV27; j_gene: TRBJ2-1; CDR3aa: CASSLSGRGNYNEQFF
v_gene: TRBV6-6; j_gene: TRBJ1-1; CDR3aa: CASSYSGGDTEAFF
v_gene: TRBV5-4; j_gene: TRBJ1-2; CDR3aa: CASSLEENRPSYTF
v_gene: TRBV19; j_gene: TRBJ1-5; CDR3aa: CASSILDRGHQPQHF
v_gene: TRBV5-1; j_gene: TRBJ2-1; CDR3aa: CASSSDSYNEQFF